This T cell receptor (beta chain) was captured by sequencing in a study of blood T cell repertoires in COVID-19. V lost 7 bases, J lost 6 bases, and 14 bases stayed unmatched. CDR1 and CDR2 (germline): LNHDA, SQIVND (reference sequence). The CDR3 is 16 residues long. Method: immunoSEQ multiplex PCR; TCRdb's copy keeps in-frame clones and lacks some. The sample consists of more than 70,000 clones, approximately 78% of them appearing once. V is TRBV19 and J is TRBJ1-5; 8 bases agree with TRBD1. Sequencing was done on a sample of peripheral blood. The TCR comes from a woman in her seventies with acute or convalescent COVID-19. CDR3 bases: TGTGCCAGTATGATAGGTTGGGACAGGTTTTTTCAGCCCCAGCATTTT. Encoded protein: CASMIGWDRFFQPQHF.